This TCR beta chain was captured in a study of OX40 agonist ivuxolimab in advanced cancers. CDR3 length: 15 residues. V was shortened by 2 bases and J by 9 bases, with 17 bases between the two germline ends. Germline V CDR1 and CDR2: MNHNS, SASEGT. Using immunoSEQ multiplex PCR, the repertoire was profiled, and TCRdb retains in-frame clones only, with some absent. In the table there are 60,000 or so clones, approximately 86% of which are singletons. In regard to this clone: What it binds is unknown.

General study results and limits: Relatively little clonal expansion, among the lowest observed, appeared in partial responders at 0.1-3.0 mg/kg. The work left the antigen specificity of expanded peripheral T cells undetermined. Dose levels from 0.1 to 3.0 mg/kg saw CD4+ and CD8+ blood T cells expand clonally by week 6.

Patients had blood sampled at baseline and again on cycle 4 day 1 and cycle 7 day 1. The chain couples TRBV6-1 to TRBJ1-5, with D possibly matching TRBD1 (6 bases). Sequenced here: CD4+ or CD8+ T cells sorted from blood, sampled in a trial of the OX40 agonist ivuxolimab. This sequence was found in an adult with an advanced solid tumor such as melanoma, head and neck, liver or kidney cancer. CDR3 nucleotides: TGTGCCAGCAGTGAAAGGGGAGGGGGTCGTTGGCCCCAGCATTTT. Amino acids: CASSERGGGRWPQHF.